The following is a TCR beta chain sequence with its context. CDR3 length equals 16 residues. V was clipped by 0 bases and J by 3 bases; unmatched bases: 8. CDR1 is LGHNA and CDR2 is YSLEER in the germline V gene. The data are from a study of T cell changes during pregnancy in multiple sclerosis. Here immunoSEQ multiplex PCR was the method, and the copy in TCRdb shows in-frame clones only, minus some. In the table there are over 10,000 clones, 88% of which are singletons. The V gene is TRBV4-3, the J gene TRBJ2-7; 7 bases are a match to TRBD2. The sequencing here drew on CD8+ T cells from peripheral blood mononuclear cells, taken in the first trimester of pregnancy. The origin of this receptor is a female donor with multiple sclerosis, enrolled in a pregnancy study. The CDR3 protein is CASSQEGWGGDYEQYF. CDR3 DNA sequence: TGCGCCAGCAGCCAAGAGGGTTGGGGGGGGGACTACGAGCAGTACTTC.